The 9 T cell receptor beta chains given below trace back to one sample, sequenced in a study of shared clonotypes between healthy human individuals. The protocol was immunoSEQ multiplex PCR, while the TCRdb copy is restricted to in-frame clones and leaves out a portion. The data show 850,000 to 1,200,000 clones, 65% to 80% seen once. The sample consisted of memory CD4+ T cells sorted from blood. Subset indicated: CD45RA-negative fraction. The receptors were sampled from a man aged 18 to 30 in good health.

The chain links TRBV2 to TRBJ1-2, with a weak D call TRBD1 (6 bases). Germline CDR1 reads SNHLY; CDR2 reads FYNNEI. The CDR3 runs to 14 residues. Deletions cut 6 bases from V and 5 bases from J, with 16 bases between. The CDR3 region is CASSPRGASYGYTF. In DNA, the CDR3 is TGTGCCAGCAGCCCGAGGGGGGCCAGTTATGGCTACACCTTC.

The chain recombines TRBV2 with TRBJ1-5; TRBD1 aligns across 9 bases. J lost 10 bases, V lost 8 bases, and 12 bases had no gene match. This CDR3 comprises 14 residues. Germline V gives CDR1 SNHLY, CDR2 FYNNEI. In nucleotides, the CDR3 is TGTGCCAGCGAGGGGGACAGGGTTATAGGACCCCAGCATTTT. This codes for CASEGDRVIGPQHF.

V and J are TRBV27 and TRBJ1-5; 10 bases map to TRBD1. V trimming: 4 bases; J trimming: 0 bases; junction bases outside the gene matches: 6. Germline V gives CDR1 MNHEY, CDR2 SMNVEV (reference sequence). This CDR3 has 17 amino acids. Here the CDR3 DNA reads TGTGCCAGCAGTTCTATGGACAGGGGGTTTAGCAATCAGCCCCAGCATTTT. Its protein is CASSSMDRGFSNQPQHF.

This clone was counted once. CDR3 protein: CASSLTSGSRNEQYF. CDR3 DNA: TGTGCCAGCAGCCTGACTAGCGGGAGTCGAAACGAGCAGTACTTC. The chain joins TRBV28 to TRBJ2-7; 12 positions match TRBD2. V was pared by 6 bases and J by 5 bases, with 8 bases of the junction left unmatched. Looked up from germline, CDR1 is MDHEN and CDR2 is SYDVKM. This CDR3 comprises 15 residues.

The J gene is TRBJ2-2, the V gene TRBV28; 9 bases map to TRBD1. V gave up 6 bases and J gave up 7 bases; unmatched junction bases: 12. The CDR3 has 16 residues. Germline lookup yields CDR1 MDHEN and CDR2 SYDVKM. Here the CDR3 DNA reads TGTGCCAGCAGAAATCCGGGACAGGGAGGGTTCGGGGAGCTGTTTTTT. It encodes CASRNPGQGGFGELFF.

V gene TRBV7-2 combines with J gene TRBJ2-1, with 13 bases lining up with TRBD2. Germline loops: CDR1 SGHTA, CDR2 FQGNSA. Trimming at V came to 4 bases and at J to 4 bases, leaving 10 bases not matched to a gene. CDR3 length equals 18 residues. CDR3 region: CASSSPTRTSGSYNEQFF. As DNA, the CDR3 is TGTGCCAGCAGCTCTCCAACCCGGACTAGCGGGAGTTACAATGAGCAGTTCTTC.

The chain combines TRBV19 with TRBJ1-2; D might be TRBD1 (6 bases). Germline loops: CDR1 LNHDA, CDR2 SQIVND (reference sequence). The CDR3 totals 15 residues. Between the trimmed V and J ends, which lost 5 bases and 8 bases, there was a span of 21 bases. The CDR3 DNA is TGTGCCAGTAGTTCCGCCTCCGGGACACTTGGAGGCTACACCTTC. Amino acids: CASSSASGTLGGYTF.

The rearrangement joins TRBV6-4 to TRBJ1-2, with 8 bases identical to TRBD1. Germline CDR1 and CDR2: MRHNA and SNTAGT. The J segment lost 4 bases and the V segment lost 6 bases, leaving 7 bases of the junction unmatched. CDR3 length: 14 amino acids. DNA for the CDR3: TGTGCCAGCAGAAGGGACAGGAGATTCTATGGCTACACCTTC. Encoded protein: CASRRDRRFYGYTF.

The J gene is TRBJ1-1, the V gene TRBV18, with D unresolved. The length of the CDR3 is 13 residues. The germline V gene encodes CDR1 KGHSH and CDR2 LQKENI. Trimming stripped 6 bases from V and 3 bases from J, with 11 bases between. The DNA for the CDR3 is TGTGCCAGCTCGTCAGAGGAAGACACTGAAGCTTTCTTT. Translating it yields CASSSEEDTEAFF.